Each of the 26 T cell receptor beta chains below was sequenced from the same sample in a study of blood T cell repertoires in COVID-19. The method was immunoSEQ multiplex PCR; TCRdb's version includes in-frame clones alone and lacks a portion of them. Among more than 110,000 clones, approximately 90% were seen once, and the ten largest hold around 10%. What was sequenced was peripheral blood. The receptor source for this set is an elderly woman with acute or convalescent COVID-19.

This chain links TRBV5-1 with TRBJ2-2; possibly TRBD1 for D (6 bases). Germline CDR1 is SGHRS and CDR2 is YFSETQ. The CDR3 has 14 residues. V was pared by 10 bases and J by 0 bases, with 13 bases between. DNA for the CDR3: TGCGCCGGTCGACAGGATCCGAACACCGGGGAGCTGTTTTTT. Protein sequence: CAGRQDPNTGELFF.

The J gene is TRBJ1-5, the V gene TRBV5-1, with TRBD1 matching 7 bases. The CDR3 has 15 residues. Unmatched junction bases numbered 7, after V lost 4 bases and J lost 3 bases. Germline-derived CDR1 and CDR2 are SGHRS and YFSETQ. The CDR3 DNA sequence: TGCGCCAGCAGCCCCGGGACAGTTCTCAATCAGCCCCAGCATTTT. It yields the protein CASSPGTVLNQPQHF. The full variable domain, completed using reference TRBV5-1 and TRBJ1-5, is KAGVTQTPRYLIKTRGQQVTLSCSPISGHRSVSWYQQTPGQGLQFLFEYFSETQRNKGNFPGRFSGRQFSNSRSEMNVSTLELGDSALYLCASSPGTVLNQPQHFGDGTRLSIL.

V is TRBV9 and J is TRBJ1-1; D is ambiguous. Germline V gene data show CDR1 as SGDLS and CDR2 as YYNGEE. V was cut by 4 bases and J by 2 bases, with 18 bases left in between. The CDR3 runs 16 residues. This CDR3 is CASSPPGAGINTEAFF. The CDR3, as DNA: TGTGCCAGCAGCCCGCCCGGCGCGGGGATTAACACTGAAGCTTTCTTT.

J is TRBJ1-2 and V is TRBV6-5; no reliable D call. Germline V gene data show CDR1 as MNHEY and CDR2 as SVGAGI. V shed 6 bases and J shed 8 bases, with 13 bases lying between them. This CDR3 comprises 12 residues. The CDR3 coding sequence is TGTGCCAGCAGGAGCGCCTTCTACGGCTACACCTTC. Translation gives CASRSAFYGYTF.

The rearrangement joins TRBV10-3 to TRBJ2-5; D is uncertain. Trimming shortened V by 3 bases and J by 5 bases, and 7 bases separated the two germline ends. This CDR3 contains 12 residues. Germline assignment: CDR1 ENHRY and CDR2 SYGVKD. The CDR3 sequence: CAISDRVETQYF. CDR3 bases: TGTGCCATCAGTGACCGCGTGGAGACCCAGTACTTC.

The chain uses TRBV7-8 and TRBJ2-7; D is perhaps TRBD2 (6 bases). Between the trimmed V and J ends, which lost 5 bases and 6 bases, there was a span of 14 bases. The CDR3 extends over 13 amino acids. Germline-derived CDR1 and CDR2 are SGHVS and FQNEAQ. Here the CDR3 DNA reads TGTGCCAGCAGCGGCAGACTAGTCGTCGAGCAGTACTTC. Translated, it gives CASSGRLVVEQYF.

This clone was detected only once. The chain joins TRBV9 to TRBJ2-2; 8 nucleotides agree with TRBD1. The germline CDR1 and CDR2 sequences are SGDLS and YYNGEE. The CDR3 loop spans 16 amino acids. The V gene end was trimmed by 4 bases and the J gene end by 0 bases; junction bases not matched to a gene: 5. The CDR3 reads CASSPQGATNTGELFF. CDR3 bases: TGTGCCAGCAGCCCCCAGGGGGCAACGAACACCGGGGAGCTGTTTTTT.

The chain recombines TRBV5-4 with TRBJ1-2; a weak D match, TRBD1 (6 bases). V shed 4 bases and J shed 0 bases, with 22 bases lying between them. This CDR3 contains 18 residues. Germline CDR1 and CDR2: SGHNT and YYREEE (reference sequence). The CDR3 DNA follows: TGTGCCAGCAGCCGGGGGGGCCAGGAGACCCTAGCTAACTATGGCTACACCTTC. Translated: CASSRGGQETLANYGYTF.

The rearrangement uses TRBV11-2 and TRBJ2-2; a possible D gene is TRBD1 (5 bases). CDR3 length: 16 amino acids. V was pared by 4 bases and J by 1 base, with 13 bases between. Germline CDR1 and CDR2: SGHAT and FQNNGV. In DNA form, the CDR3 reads TGTGCCAGCAGCTCTCGGACACCGTTGAACACCGGGGAGCTGTTTTTT. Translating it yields CASSSRTPLNTGELFF.

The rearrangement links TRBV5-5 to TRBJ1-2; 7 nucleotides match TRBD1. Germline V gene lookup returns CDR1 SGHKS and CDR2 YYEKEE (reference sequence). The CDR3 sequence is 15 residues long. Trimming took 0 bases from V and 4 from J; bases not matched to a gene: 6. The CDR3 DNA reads TGTGCCAGCAGCTTGGAGACAGGGCGAGCCTATGGCTACACCTTC. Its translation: CASSLETGRAYGYTF.

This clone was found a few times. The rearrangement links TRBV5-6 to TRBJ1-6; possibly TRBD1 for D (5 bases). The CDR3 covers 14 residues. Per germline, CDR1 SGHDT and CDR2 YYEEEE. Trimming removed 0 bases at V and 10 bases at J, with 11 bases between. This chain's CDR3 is CASSLVGGISPLHF. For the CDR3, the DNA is TGTGCCAGCAGCTTGGTGGGGGGAATATCACCCCTCCACTTT.

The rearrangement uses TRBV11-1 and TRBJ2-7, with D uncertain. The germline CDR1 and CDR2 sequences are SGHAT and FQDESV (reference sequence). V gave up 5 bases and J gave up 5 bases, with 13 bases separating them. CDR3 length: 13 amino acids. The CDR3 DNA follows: TGTGCCAGCAGCCCGAGCCCATATGACGAGCAGTACTTC. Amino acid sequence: CASSPSPYDEQYF.

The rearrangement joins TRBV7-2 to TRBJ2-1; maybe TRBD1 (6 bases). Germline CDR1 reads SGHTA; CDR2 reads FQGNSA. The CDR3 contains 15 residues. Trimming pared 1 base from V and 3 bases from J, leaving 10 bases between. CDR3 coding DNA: TGTGCCAGCAGCTTAGTGGCGGACAGCTACAATGAGCAGTTCTTC. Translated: CASSLVADSYNEQFF.

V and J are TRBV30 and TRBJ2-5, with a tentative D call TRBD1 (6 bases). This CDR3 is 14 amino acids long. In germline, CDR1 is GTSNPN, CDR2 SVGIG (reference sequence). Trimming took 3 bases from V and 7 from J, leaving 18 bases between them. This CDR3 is CAWSLGGRWGTQYF. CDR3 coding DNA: TGTGCCTGGAGCCTAGGGGGTAGATGGGGGACCCAGTACTTC. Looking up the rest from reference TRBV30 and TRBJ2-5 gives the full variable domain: SQTIHQWPATLVQPVGSPLSLECTVEGTSNPNLYWYRQAAGRGLQLLFYSVGIGQISSEVPQNLSASRPQDRQFILSSKKLLLSDSGFYLCAWSLGGRWGTQYFGPGTRLLVL.

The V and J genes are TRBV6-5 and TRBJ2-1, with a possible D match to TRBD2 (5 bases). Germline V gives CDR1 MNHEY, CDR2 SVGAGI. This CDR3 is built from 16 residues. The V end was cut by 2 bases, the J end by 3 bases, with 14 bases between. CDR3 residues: CASSYPGGPGYNEQFF. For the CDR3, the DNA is TGTGCCAGCAGTTACCCGGGCGGGCCGGGCTACAATGAGCAGTTCTTC.

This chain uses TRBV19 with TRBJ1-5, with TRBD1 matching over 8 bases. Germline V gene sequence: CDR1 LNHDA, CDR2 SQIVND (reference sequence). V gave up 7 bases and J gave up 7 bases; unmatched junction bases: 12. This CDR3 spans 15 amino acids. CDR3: CASKGQGQRTQPQHF. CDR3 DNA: TGTGCCAGTAAAGGACAGGGACAGAGGACGCAGCCCCAGCATTTT. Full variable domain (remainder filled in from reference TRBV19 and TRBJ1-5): DGGITQSPKYLFRKEGQNVTLSCEQNLNHDAMYWYRQDPGQGLRLIYYSQIVNDFQKGDIAEGYSVSREKKESFPLTVTSAQKNPTAFYLCASKGQGQRTQPQHFGDGTRLSIL.

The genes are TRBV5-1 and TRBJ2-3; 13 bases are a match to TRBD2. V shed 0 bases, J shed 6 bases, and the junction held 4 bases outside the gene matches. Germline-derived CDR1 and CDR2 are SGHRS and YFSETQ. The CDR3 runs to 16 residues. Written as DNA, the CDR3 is TGCGCCAGCAGCTTGGTACTAGCGGGGGGGATGGATACGCAGTATTTT. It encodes CASSLVLAGGMDTQYF.

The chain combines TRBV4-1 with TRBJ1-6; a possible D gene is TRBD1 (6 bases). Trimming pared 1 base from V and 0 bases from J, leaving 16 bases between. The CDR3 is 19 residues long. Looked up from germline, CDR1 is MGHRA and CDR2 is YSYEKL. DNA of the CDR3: TGCGCCAGCAGCCAAGTCTACGGGGGGCCCGACTCCTATAATTCACCCCTCCACTTT. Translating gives CASSQVYGGPDSYNSPLHF.

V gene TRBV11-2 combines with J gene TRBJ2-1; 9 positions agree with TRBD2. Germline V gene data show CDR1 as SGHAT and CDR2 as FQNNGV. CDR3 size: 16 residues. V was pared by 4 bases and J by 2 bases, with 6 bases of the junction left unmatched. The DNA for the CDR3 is TGTGCCAGCAGCTCCCTCGGCGGGGGGGCCTACAATGAGCAGTTCTTC. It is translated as CASSSLGGGAYNEQFF.

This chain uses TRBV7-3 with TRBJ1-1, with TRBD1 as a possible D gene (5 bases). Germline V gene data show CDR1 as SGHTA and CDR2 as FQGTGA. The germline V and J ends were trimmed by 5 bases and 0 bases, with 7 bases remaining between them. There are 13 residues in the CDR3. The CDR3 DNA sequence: TGTGCCAGCAGCCTGACAGTGAACACTGAAGCTTTCTTT. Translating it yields CASSLTVNTEAFF.

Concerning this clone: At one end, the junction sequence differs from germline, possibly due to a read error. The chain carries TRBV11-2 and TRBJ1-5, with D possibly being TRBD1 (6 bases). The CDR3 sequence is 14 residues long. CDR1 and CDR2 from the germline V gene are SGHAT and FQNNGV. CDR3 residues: CASSLDRLNQPQHF. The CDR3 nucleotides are TGTGCCAGCAGCCTAGACAGGCTCAATCAGCCCCAGCATTTT.

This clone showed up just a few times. CDR3 residues: CASSLAGDKSPLHF. The CDR3 DNA follows: TGCGCCAGCAGCTTAGCGGGCGACAAGTCACCCCTCCACTTT. The chain is built from TRBV5-1 and TRBJ1-6, with D uncertain. The CDR3 is made up of 14 amino acids. Germline CDR1 is SGHRS and CDR2 is YFSETQ. The V gene lost 2 bases and the J gene lost 10 bases, with 13 bases spanning the gap.

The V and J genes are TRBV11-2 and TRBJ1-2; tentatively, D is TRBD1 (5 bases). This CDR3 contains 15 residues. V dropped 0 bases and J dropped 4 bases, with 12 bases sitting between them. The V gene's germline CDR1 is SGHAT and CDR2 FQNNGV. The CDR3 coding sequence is TGTGCCAGCAGCTTAGATGCCAGGGCAGGCTATGGCTACACCTTC. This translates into CASSLDARAGYGYTF.

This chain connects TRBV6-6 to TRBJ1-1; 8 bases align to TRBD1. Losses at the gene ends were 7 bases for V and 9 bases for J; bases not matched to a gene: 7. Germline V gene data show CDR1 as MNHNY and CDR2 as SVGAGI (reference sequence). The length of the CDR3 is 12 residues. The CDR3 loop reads CASIPGQGQAFF. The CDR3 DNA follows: TGTGCCAGCATTCCCGGACAGGGACAAGCTTTCTTT.

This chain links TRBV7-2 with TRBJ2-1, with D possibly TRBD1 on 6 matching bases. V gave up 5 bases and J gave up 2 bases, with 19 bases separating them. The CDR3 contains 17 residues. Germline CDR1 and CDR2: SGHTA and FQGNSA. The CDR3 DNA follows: TGTGCCAGCAGCGCACCAGGGGCTTCGAATACCTACAATGAGCAGTTCTTC. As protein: CASSAPGASNTYNEQFF.

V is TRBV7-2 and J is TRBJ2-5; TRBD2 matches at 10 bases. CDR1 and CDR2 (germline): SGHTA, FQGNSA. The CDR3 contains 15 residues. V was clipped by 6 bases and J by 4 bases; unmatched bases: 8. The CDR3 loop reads CASRTTSGAGETQYF. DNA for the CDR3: TGTGCCAGCAGAACCACTAGCGGGGCGGGAGAGACCCAGTACTTC.